The clone carrying this T cell receptor (beta chain) was counted many times. Antigen specificity is unknown. The data belong to a study of T cell repertoires in cytomegalovirus infection. Study in general: Indications came from public TCR beta signatures; they pointed to CMV infection and to a matching HLA type.

Germline-derived CDR1 and CDR2 are SGHTA and FQGNSA. CDR3 size: 13 residues. Trimming cost V 11 bases and J 1 base, with 12 bases left between them. TCRdb itself ran the reads through MiXCR, one entry per CDR3 protein. This sample has 310,000 or so distinct CDR3 sequences, with just under 25% found just once. The receptor was isolated from a human donor in good health (CMV status not recorded). Some clones in this sample may be carry-over from other donors' samples. Specimen: cultured PBMCs, collected from culture after CMV antigen stimulation. The chain recombines TRBV7-2 with TRBJ1-3, with D hard to call. The CDR3 here is CAERPGSGNTIYF. The CDR3 DNA sequence: TGTGCCGAGAGGCCGGGGTCTGGAAACACCATATATTTT.